This TCR beta chain was identified during a study of T cell responses to AZD1222 COVID-19 vaccine. Study overall: Timing groups of about 4 and about 12 weeks for second doses were pooled. Study observations and caveats: Once two AZD1222 doses were given, Spike-specific TCR breadth and depth went up. Among vaccine-associated CD4 TCRs, coverage spanned spike, with dominance at 160-218 and 743-854. As reported, nearly half of all spike-specific TCRs target variant regions that are unmutated.

For this clone: Antigen specificity is unknown.

The CDR3 runs to 19 residues. Germline V gives CDR1 SEHNR, CDR2 FQNEAQ (reference sequence). The V and J ends lost 1 base and 0 bases respectively, with 21 bases between them. The repertoire was sequenced with immunoSEQ multiplex PCR; TCRdb's copy has only in-frame clones and lacks some. The profile covers about 83,000 clones, with roughly 88% appearing a single time and roughly 8.7% taken by the ten largest. Sequences were derived from peripheral blood, sampled on day 0 of AZD1222 vaccination. The clonotype originates from an adult in good health. This rearrangement joins TRBV7-9 to TRBJ1-1, with D uncertain. CDR3 nucleotide sequence: TGTGCCAGCAGCTTAGTAGGTAGAGGGTTAAAGCCAATGAACACTGAAGCTTTCTTT. Its protein product is CASSLVGRGLKPMNTEAFF.